One sample yielded the 23 T cell receptor beta chains listed below, sequenced in a study of T cell clonality in common variable immunodeficiency. Profiled with immunoSEQ multiplex PCR; TCRdb holds only in-frame clones, not every one. Listed here are 35,000 to 45,000 clones without any singletons, the top ten holding approximately 3.6%. The sequencing input was peripheral blood mononuclear cells. The receptor source for this set is a person aged 18 to 70 in good health.

The sample holds many counts of this clone. The read halts 3 residues ahead of the CDR3 end, with the missing end drawn from the germline J gene. The chain couples TRBV6-1 to TRBJ2-1, with no clear D. Per the germline V gene, CDR1 is MNHNS and CDR2 is SASEGT. The CDR3 runs to 14 residues. The V end was cut by 4 bases, the J end by 0 bases, with 7 bases between. CDR3 residues: CASSGEFSYNEQFF. CDR3 DNA, as far as it was read: TGTGCCAGCAGTGGCGAGTTCTCCTACAATGAG.

This clone has a handful of counts. The sequenced fragment ends 3 residues before the CDR3 boundary, so the rest is inferred from the germline J gene. The rearrangement links TRBV7-3 to TRBJ1-6, with TRBD1 identical over 7 bases. After removal of 5 bases from V and 4 bases from J, the junction contained 2 bases not matched to a gene. Germline V lookup: CDR1 SGHTA, CDR2 FQGTGA. The CDR3 is 14 amino acids. The sequenced CDR3 bases are TGTGCCAGCAGCCTGACAGGGTATAATTCACCC. Translation gives CASSLTGYNSP. From start to end, the CDR3 is CASSLTGYNSPLHF. Filled out from reference TRBV7-3 and TRBJ1-6, the complete variable domain reads GAGVSQTPSNKVTEKGKYVELRCDPISGHTALYWYRQSLGQGPEFLIYFQGTGAADDSGLPNDRFFAVRPEGSVSTLKIQRTERGDSAVYLCASSLTGYNSPLHFGNGTRLTVT.

This clone was recorded many times. The CDR3 end is not reached by the read, which stops 3 residues before it; the germline J gene fills it in. The rearrangement links TRBV5-4 to TRBJ2-7, with D maybe TRBD1 (5 bases). This CDR3 has 13 residues. Trimming took 4 bases from V and 3 from J, leaving 11 bases between them. Germline V lookup: CDR1 SGHNT, CDR2 YYREEE (reference sequence). The CDR3 is CASSPQGSYEQYF. Partial CDR3 DNA: TGTGCCAGCAGCCCGCAGGGCAGCTACGAG.

This clone was found many times. The CDR3 end falls 3 residues outside the read, so it is completed with the germline J gene. V and J are TRBV4-1 and TRBJ2-7, with TRBD2 matching over 9 bases. The CDR3 has 15 residues. J lost 6 bases, V lost 4 bases, and 10 bases had no gene match. CDR1 is MGHRA, CDR2 YSYEKL, per germline. Here the CDR3 reads CASSPTGTSFGEQYF. Incomplete CDR3 DNA: TGCGCCAGCAGCCCCACCGGGACTAGCTTTGGCGAG.

This clone was counted between two and nine times. The CDR3: CAWIGQGARNYGAFF. The CDR3 bases that were read are TGTGCCTGGATAGGACAGGGGGCAAGAAACTATGGC. The V call is TRBV30, the J call TRBJ1-1, with 11 bases that match TRBD1. The DNA ends 3 residues before the CDR3 does, and the rest of the CDR3 is filled in from the germline J gene. CDR1 and CDR2 (germline): GTSNPN, SVGIG (reference sequence). This CDR3 region has 15 residues.

This clone was counted at least ten times. The CDR3 end lies 3 residues beyond the end of the read and is filled in from the germline J gene. V and J are TRBV20-1 and TRBJ2-7, with D perhaps matching TRBD2 (6 bases). The CDR3 length is 11 residues. V dropped 8 bases and J dropped 2 bases, with 10 bases sitting between them. Germline V gives CDR1 DFQATT, CDR2 SNEGSKA (reference sequence). CDR3 DNA (partial): TGCAGTCCGACTAGAACCTACGAG. Translating it yields CSPTRTYE. The CDR3, in full, reads CSPTRTYEQYF.

This clone was recorded many times. The CDR3 extends 3 residues past the end of the read, so its final part is completed from the germline J gene. V and J are TRBV20-1 and TRBJ1-1; possible D gene TRBD1, 5 bases. Per the germline V gene, CDR1 is DFQATT and CDR2 is SNEGSKA (reference sequence). Trimming pared 3 bases from V and 1 base from J, leaving 12 bases between. The CDR3 runs 14 residues. CDR3: CSASLGDRNTEAFF. The CDR3 DNA, read in part, is TGCAGTGCTAGCCTGGGAGACAGGAACACTGAA.

This clone was counted many times. The CDR3 is cut off 3 residues early in the read; its end comes from the germline J gene. The chain couples TRBV19 to TRBJ2-7; 7 nucleotides align to TRBD1. The CDR3 length is 18 residues. The germline CDR1 and CDR2 sequences are LNHDA and SQIVND (reference sequence). J lost 2 bases, V lost 1 base, and 14 bases had no gene match. The CDR3 is CASSIARGKPGTAYEQYF. The CDR3 bases that were read are TGTGCCAGTAGTATAGCAAGGGGGAAGCCCGGGACAGCCTACGAG. Complete variable domain (other parts from reference TRBV19 and TRBJ2-7): DGGITQSPKYLFRKEGQNVTLSCEQNLNHDAMYWYRQDPGQGLRLIYYSQIVNDFQKGDIAEGYSVSREKKESFPLTVTSAQKNPTAFYLCASSIARGKPGTAYEQYFGPGTRLTVT.

This clone was counted ten times or more. The read stops 3 residues short of the end of the CDR3; the missing end is completed from the germline J gene. This rearrangement joins TRBV10-3 to TRBJ1-2; 9 nucleotides line up with TRBD1. V lost 9 bases and J lost 6; bases outside the gene matches: 8. This CDR3 contains 13 residues. Per the germline V gene, CDR1 is ENHRY and CDR2 is SYGVKD. The CDR3 loop is CAIQGAGRHGYTF. The part of the CDR3 DNA that was read is TGTGCCATACAGGGGGCAGGTCGGCATGGC.

This clone was counted many times. The read terminates 3 residues ahead of where the CDR3 ends, so the germline J gene completes it. This chain links TRBV4-2 with TRBJ2-5; D remains ambiguous. Trimming removed 3 bases at V and 5 bases at J, with 10 bases between. The length of the CDR3 is 13 residues. The V gene's germline CDR1 is LGHNA and CDR2 YNFKEQ. The CDR3 region is CASSHQAGETQYF. The covered CDR3 bases are TGTGCCAGCAGCCACCAGGCCGGCGAGACC.

This clone was found many times. The CDR3 extends 3 residues past the end of the read, so its final part is completed from the germline J gene. The chain is built from TRBV7-3 and TRBJ2-7; maybe TRBD1 (5 bases). Trimming stripped 2 bases from V and 5 bases from J, with 10 bases between. The CDR3 has 13 amino acids. Germline loops: CDR1 SGHTA, CDR2 FQGTGA. The CDR3 sequence: CASSLGHLDEQYF. The sequenced CDR3 bases are TGTGCCAGCAGCTTAGGACACCTCGACGAG.

In this sample, this clone turned up many times. Sequencing ends 3 residues short of the CDR3 end; the germline J gene provides the rest. V is TRBV4-1 and J is TRBJ2-5; 14 nucleotides agree with TRBD2. Germline V gene data show CDR1 as MGHRA and CDR2 as YSYEKL. V trimming: 0 bases; J trimming: 5 bases; junction bases outside the gene matches: 8. The CDR3 is 18 residues long. CDR3 DNA, as far as it was read: TGCGCCAGCAGCCAAGAAGGGACTAGCGGGGGAACTGGGGAGACC. Its translation is CASSQEGTSGGTGET. The full CDR3 protein is CASSQEGTSGGTGETQYF.

This clone was picked up many times. The CDR3 is cut off 3 residues early in the read; its end comes from the germline J gene. The chain couples TRBV18 to TRBJ2-7; 13 bases match TRBD2. Trimming took 4 bases from V and 4 from J; bases not matched to a gene: 16. CDR1 is KGHSH and CDR2 is LQKENI in the germline V gene. The CDR3 extends over 19 amino acids. The DNA read from the CDR3 is TGTGCCAGCTCACTTACTAGGACTAGCGGGAGTAAGCAGGGGTACGAG. Encoded protein: CASSLTRTSGSKQGYE. The CDR3 in full is CASSLTRTSGSKQGYEQYF.

At least ten counts were recorded for this clone. The CDR3 reads CSAGREGEQYF. CDR3 bases read: TGCAGTGCCGGGCGGGAAGGCGAG. The V and J genes are TRBV20-1 and TRBJ2-7, with D maybe TRBD2 (6 bases). The read terminates 3 residues before the CDR3 end, so the remaining end is supplied by the germline J gene. CDR3 length: 11 amino acids. CDR1 and CDR2 (germline): DFQATT, SNEGSKA (reference sequence). Trimming removed 6 bases at V and 6 bases at J, with 12 bases between.

This clone was observed a few times. The read halts 3 residues ahead of the CDR3 end, with the missing end drawn from the germline J gene. The rearrangement links TRBV7-9 to TRBJ1-2, with 9 positions matching TRBD1. The CDR3 loop spans 14 amino acids. Germline values: CDR1 SEHNR, CDR2 FQNEAQ (reference sequence). V lost 6 bases, J lost 4 bases, and 6 bases stayed unmatched. CDR3 sequence reads: CASRRDREGYGYTF. The covered CDR3 bases are TGTGCCAGCAGACGGGACAGGGAGGGCTATGGC.

This clone was detected ten times or more. The sequence runs out 3 residues before the end of the CDR3; the remainder is reconstructed from the germline J gene. The V and J genes are TRBV12-5 and TRBJ1-1; TRBD1 is a possible D gene (5 bases). V lost 0 bases and J lost 0, with 14 bases in between. This CDR3 contains 17 residues. The germline CDR1 and CDR2 sequences are LGHNT and FRNRAP. CDR3 bases read: TGTGCTAGTGGTTTGGTCCAATGGAACAGGTTGAACACTGAA. It translates to CASGLVQWNRLNTE. The CDR3, in full, reads CASGLVQWNRLNTEAFF.

This clone was seen repeatedly, ten times or more. The sequenced fragment ends 3 residues before the CDR3 boundary, so the rest is inferred from the germline J gene. V gene TRBV3-1 (or the pseudogene TRBV3-2) combines with J gene TRBJ2-7; possible D gene TRBD2, 7 bases. Germline CDR1 LGHDT, CDR2 YNNKEL (reference sequence). This CDR3 is 15 amino acids long. V lost 4 bases, J lost 1 base, and 14 bases lay in between. Partial CDR3 DNA: TGTGCCAGCAGCCCGGGCGGGGGACAATCCTACGAG. Translated: CASSPGGGQSYE. The entire CDR3 is CASSPGGGQSYEQYF.

This clone was detected ten times or more. The CDR3 end falls 3 residues outside the read, so it is completed with the germline J gene. The V gene is TRBV3-1 (or the pseudogene TRBV3-2), the J gene TRBJ2-2; 10 bases align to TRBD1. Germline V gene sequence: CDR1 LGHDT, CDR2 YNNKEL (reference sequence). V dropped 2 bases and J dropped 6; count of bases not matched to a gene: 6. The length of the CDR3 is 16 residues. Partial CDR3 DNA: TGTGCCAGCAGCCAAAGATGGACAGGGGGAGCCGGGGAG. Its translation is CASSQRWTGGAGE. The complete CDR3 reads CASSQRWTGGAGELFF.

This clone was picked up a small number of times. The sequence runs out 3 residues before the end of the CDR3; the remainder is reconstructed from the germline J gene. V gene TRBV7-9 combines with J gene TRBJ1-2, with TRBD1 matching over 7 bases. CDR1 is SEHNR and CDR2 is FQNEAQ in the germline V gene (reference sequence). The CDR3 has 13 residues. CDR3 in amino acids: CASRQGVGNDYTF. The covered CDR3 bases are TGTGCCAGTAGGCAGGGGGTGGGGAATGAC.

This clone was detected ten times or more. A read error may produce the germline difference seen at one junction end. The DNA read from the CDR3 is TGTGCTAGCAGCCTCAGACTAGCGGGGCCTCTATCCTACAATGAG. It encodes CASSLRLAGPLSYNE. The whole CDR3 is CASSLRLAGPLSYNEQFF. V usage is TRBV7-7 and J usage is TRBJ2-1; 11 bases align to TRBD2. The read terminates 3 residues ahead of where the CDR3 ends, so the germline J gene completes it. This CDR3 has 18 amino acids. Germline V lookup: CDR1 SSHAT, CDR2 FNYEAQ (reference sequence).

This clone was found a few times. Coverage ceases 3 residues before the CDR3 finishes, and the germline J gene fills in the end. The rearrangement links TRBV7-9 to TRBJ1-1; the match to TRBD1 covers 7 bases. Germline V CDR1 and CDR2: SEHNR, FQNEAQ (reference sequence). The CDR3 extends over 14 amino acids. Partial CDR3 DNA: TGTGCCAGCAGCAACCCTCCGGAGGACAGGCGA. Protein: CASSNPPEDRR. The complete CDR3 reads CASSNPPEDRRAFF.

A note on this clone: The observed sequence ends 3 residues before the CDR3 terminus, with the missing tail filled in from the germline J gene. The chain links TRBV19 to TRBJ2-7, with D hard to call. CDR1 and CDR2 from the germline V gene are LNHDA and SQIVND (reference sequence). The length of the CDR3 is 15 residues. Trimming stripped 4 bases from V and 2 bases from J, with 15 bases between. The sequenced CDR3 bases are TGTGCCAGTAGTAGTTCCCCCGCTCCTACCTACGAG. This sequence encodes CASSSSPAPTYE. The whole CDR3 protein is CASSSSPAPTYEQYF.

This clone was detected ten times or more. Read sequence stops 3 residues before the CDR3 end, and the germline J gene provides the missing end. The V gene is TRBV7-9, the J gene TRBJ1-2, with TRBD1 as a possible D gene (5 bases). Between the trimmed V and J ends, which lost 3 bases and 5 bases, there was a span of 10 bases. This CDR3 is 13 amino acids long. In germline, CDR1 is SEHNR, CDR2 FQNEAQ (reference sequence). CDR3 protein: CASSLPTDYGYTF. The sequenced CDR3 bases are TGTGCCAGCAGCTTGCCGACAGATTATGGC.